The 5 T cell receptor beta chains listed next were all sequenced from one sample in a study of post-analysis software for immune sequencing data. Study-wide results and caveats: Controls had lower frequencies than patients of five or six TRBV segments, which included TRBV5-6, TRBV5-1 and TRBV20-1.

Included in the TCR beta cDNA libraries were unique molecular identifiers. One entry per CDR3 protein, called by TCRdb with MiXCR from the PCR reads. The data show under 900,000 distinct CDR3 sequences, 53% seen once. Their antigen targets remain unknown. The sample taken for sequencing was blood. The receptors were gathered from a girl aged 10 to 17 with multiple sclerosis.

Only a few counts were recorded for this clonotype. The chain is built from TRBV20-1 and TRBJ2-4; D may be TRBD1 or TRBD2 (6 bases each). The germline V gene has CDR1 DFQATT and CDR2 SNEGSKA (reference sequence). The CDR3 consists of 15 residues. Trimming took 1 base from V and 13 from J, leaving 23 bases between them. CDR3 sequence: CSARGPGHESGEQYF. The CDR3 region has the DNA TGCAGTGCTAGAGGGCCGGGACACGAATCGGGGGAGCAGTACTTC.

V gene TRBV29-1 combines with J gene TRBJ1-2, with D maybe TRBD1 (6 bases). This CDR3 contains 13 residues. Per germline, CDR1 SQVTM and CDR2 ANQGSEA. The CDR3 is CIVGGRANYGYTF. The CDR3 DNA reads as TGCATCGTCGGGGGCCGAGCTAACTATGGCTACACCTTC.

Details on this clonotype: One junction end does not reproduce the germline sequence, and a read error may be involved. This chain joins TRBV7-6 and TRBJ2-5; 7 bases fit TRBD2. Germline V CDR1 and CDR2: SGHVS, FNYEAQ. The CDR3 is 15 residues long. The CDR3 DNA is TGTGCCAGCAGCCTAGCGGCGTCGTACCAAGAGACCCAGTACTTC. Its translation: CASSLAASYQETQYF.

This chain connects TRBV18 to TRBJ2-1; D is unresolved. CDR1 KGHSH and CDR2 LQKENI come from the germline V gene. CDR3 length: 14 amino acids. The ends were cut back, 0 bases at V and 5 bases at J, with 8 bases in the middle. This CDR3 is CASSPPVADNEQFF. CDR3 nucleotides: TGTGCCAGCTCACCACCGGTGGCAGACAATGAGCAGTTCTTC.

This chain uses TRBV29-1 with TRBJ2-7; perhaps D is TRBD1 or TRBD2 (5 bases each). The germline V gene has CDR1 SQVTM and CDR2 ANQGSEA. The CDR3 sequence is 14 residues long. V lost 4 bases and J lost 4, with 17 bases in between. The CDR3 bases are TGCAGCGTTGCTGTCTGGGACGGAGAGTACGAGCAGTACTTC. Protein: CSVAVWDGEYEQYF.